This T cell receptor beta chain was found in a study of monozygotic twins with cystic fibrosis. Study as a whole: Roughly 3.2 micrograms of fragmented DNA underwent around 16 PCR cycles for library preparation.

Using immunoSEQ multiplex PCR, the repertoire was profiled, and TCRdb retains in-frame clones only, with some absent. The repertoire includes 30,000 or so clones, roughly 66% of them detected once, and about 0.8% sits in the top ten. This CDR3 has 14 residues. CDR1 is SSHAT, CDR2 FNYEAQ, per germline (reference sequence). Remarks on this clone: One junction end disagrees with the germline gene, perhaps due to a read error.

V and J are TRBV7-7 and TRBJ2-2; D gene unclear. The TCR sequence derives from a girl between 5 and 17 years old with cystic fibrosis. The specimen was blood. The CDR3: CASSSVQSSGELFF. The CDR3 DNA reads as TGTGCTAGCAGCTCCGTACAGTCGTCCGGGGAGCTGTTTTTT.